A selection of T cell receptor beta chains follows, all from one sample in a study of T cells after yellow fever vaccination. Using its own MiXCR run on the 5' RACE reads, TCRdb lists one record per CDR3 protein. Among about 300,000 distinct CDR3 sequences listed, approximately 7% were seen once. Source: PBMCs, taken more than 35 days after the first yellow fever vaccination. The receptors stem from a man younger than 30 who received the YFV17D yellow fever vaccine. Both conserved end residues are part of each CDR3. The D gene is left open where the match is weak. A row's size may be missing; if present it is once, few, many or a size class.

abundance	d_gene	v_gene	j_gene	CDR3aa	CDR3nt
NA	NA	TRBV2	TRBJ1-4	CASKQGTDNEKLFF	TGTGCCAGCAAACAGGGCACGGATAATGAAAAACTGTTTTTT
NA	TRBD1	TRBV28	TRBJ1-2	CASSSPGQGARGYGYTF	TGTGCCAGCAGTTCCCCTGGACAGGGGGCCAGGGGCTATGGCTACACCTTC
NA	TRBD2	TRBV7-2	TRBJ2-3	CASSLRLAGQSTDTQYF	TGTGCCAGCAGCTTACGGCTAGCGGGGCAAAGCACAGATACGCAGTATTTT
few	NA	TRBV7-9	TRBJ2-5	CASSHYPETQYF	TGTGCCAGCAGCCACTACCCTGAGACCCAGTACTTC
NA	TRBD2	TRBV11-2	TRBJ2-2	CASSSRSTSFRGELFF	TGTGCCAGCAGCTCCCGATCGACTAGCTTTCGGGGGGAGCTGTTTTTT
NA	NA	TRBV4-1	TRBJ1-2	CASSQVTGSNYGYTF	TGCGCCAGCAGCCAAGTCACAGGGTCTAACTATGGCTACACCTTC
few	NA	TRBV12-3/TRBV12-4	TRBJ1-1	CATYRDLLNTEAFF	TGTGCCACCTACAGGGACCTCCTGAACACTGAAGCTTTCTTT
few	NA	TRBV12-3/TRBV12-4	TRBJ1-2	CASSLRQGGAYGYTF	TGTGCCAGCAGTTTACGCCAAGGTGGGGCATATGGCTACACCTTC
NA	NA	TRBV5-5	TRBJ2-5	CASSWEVLSGETQYF	TGTGCCAGCAGCTGGGAGGTACTTTCGGGGGAGACCCAGTACTTC
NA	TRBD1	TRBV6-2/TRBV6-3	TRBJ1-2	CASSYGGDSLSYGYTF	TGTGCCAGCAGTTACGGAGGGGACAGTCTTAGCTATGGCTACACCTTC
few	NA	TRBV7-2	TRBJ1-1	CASRSSGNYVNTEAFF	TGTGCCAGCAGGTCTAGCGGGAATTATGTGAACACTGAAGCTTTCTTT
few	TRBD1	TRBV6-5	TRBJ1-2	CASSLQTGGIDGYTF	TGTGCCAGCAGTTTACAGACAGGGGGCATAGATGGCTACACCTTC
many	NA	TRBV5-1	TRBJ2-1	CASSLALRGYNEQFF	TGCGCCAGCAGCTTGGCCCTGCGGGGTTACAATGAGCAGTTCTTC
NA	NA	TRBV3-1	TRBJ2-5	CASSLPPQETQYF	TGTGCCAGCAGCCTGCCGCCCCAAGAGACCCAGTACTTC
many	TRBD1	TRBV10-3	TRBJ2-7	CAIRGQDYEQYF	TGTGCCATCAGGGGACAGGACTACGAGCAGTACTTC
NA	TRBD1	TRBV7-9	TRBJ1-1	CASSQTQGQYTEAFF	TGTGCCAGCAGCCAAACACAGGGACAGTACACTGAAGCTTTCTTT